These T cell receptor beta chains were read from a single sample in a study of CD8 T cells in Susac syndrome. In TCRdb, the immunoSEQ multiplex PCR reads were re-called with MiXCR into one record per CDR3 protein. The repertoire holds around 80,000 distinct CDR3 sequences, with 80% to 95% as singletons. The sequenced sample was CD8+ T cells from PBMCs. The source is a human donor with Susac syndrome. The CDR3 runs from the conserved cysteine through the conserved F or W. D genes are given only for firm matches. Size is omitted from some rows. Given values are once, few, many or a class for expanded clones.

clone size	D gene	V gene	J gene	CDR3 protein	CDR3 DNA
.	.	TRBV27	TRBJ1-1	CASSPKGQGRRTEAFF	TGTGCCAGCAGCCCTAAAGGTCAGGGAAGGCGCACTGAAGCTTTCTTT
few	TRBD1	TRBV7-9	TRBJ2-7	CASSWGQGREQYF	TGTGCCAGCAGCTGGGGACAGGGGCGCGAGCAGTACTTC
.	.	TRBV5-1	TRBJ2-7	CASSFDGGWVQEQYF	TGCGCCAGCAGCTTTGATGGGGGCTGGGTTCAGGAGCAGTACTTC
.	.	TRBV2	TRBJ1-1	CASSKGYLDTEAFF	TGTGCCAGCAGTAAAGGGTATCTCGACACTGAAGCTTTCTTT
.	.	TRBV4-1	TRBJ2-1	CASSQEWVNNEQFF	TGCGCCAGCAGCCAAGAATGGGTTAACAATGAGCAGTTCTTC
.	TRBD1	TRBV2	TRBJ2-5	CASPGTGQETQYF	TGTGCCAGCCCCGGGACAGGACAAGAGACCCAGTACTTC
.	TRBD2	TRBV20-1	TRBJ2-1	CSARLADAAYNEQFF	TGCAGTGCTAGACTAGCGGACGCGGCCTACAATGAGCAGTTCTTC
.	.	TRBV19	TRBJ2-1	CASSEGPRNEQFF	TGTGCCAGTAGTGAAGGCCCGCGGAATGAGCAGTTCTTC
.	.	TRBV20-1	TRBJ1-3	CSARDTGTGNTIYF	TGCAGTGCTAGAGATACAGGGACTGGAAACACCATATATTTT
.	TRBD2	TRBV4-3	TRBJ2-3	CASSQDRAGGPDTQYF	TGCGCCAGCAGCCAAGATCGAGCGGGAGGGCCAGATACGCAGTATTTT
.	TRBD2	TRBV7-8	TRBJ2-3	CASSSGRAETDTQYF	TGTGCCAGCAGCTCCGGGAGGGCCGAGACAGATACGCAGTATTTT
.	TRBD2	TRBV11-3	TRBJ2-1	CASSPGGSSGRRNEQFF	TGTGCCAGCAGCCCGGGGGGGTCCAGCGGGAGACGCAATGAGCAGTTCTTC
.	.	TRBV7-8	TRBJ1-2	CASSLGGAGRVGGYTF	TGTGCCAGCAGCTTGGGTGGGGCAGGGCGGGTCGGAGGCTACACCTTC
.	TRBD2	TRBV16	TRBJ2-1	CASSQLTSGINEQFF	TGTGCCAGCAGCCAATTAACCAGCGGGATAAATGAGCAGTTCTTC
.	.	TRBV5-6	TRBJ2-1	CASSPTLVYEQFF	TGTGCCAGCAGCCCCACACTAGTCTATGAGCAGTTCTTC
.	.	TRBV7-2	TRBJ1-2	CASSLPGRDLGYTF	TGTGCCAGCAGCTTACCCGGCAGGGACCTGGGCTACACCTTC
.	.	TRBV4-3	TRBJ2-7	CASSQGVGVGEQYF	TGCGCCAGCAGCCAAGGGGTTGGGGTCGGCGAGCAGTACTTC